The entry that follows covers one TCR beta chain sequence. Its cognate antigen has yet to be identified. No base qualities exist here, and no much larger clone lies one base off it. TCRbeta CDR3 regions were amplified from genomic DNA by means of the immunoSEQ Assay, a bias-controlled multiplex PCR. Regarding the original processing steps: The number of nucleated cells in each sample was estimated by amplification of reference gene primers within the assay. To quantify the absolute abundance of each unique TCRbeta CDR3 rearrangement, sequence reads were collapsed and filtered. For each sample, productive Simpson clonality was calculated as the square root of Simpson's diversity index over productive rearrangements. As stored in TCRdb, this immuneACCESS dataset retains in-frame rearrangements with V and J assigned. A fraction of the clones does not appear; measured against another copy, unresolved V genes explain less than half of the discrepancy, and the remainder lacks a known reason. D and trimming were read from the DNA, whereas the V and J calls and clone size are those reported in that table. The sample table holds about 140,000 clones, of which roughly 80% were seen once. The leading ten clones occupy around 6.8% of the sample.

Each collaborating institution followed its own protocols to collect whole blood in K2EDTA tubes. For TCRbeta analysis, collaborators shipped samples as frozen whole blood, isolated PBMCs, or DNA extracted from either of those sample types. Counted from cysteine to phenylalanine, this CDR3 has 14 amino acids. The kept DNA is CDR3 alone, 42 bases in frame from the first base. CDR1 and CDR2 were assigned from the germline V gene as MNHEY and SVGEGT. V sheds 0 bases and J sheds 5 bases, leaving 10 bases between their ends. This specimen comes from a study of blood T cell repertoires in COVID-19 (dated by TCRdb to 2019 to 2021). Study-wide context: The collaborator samples originated in the United States, Italy and Spain and spanned the acute and convalescent phases of COVID-19. The prospective study material was composed of cDNA or gDNA derived from T cells, B-cell-depleted T cells, or PBMCs. Subjects who had been exposed to COVID-19, were actively infected with it, or had recovered from it provided the deeply sampled blood TCRbeta repertoires that made up the dataset. A freely available public database, intended as a resource for researchers studying the immune response to SARS-CoV-2, is where the repertoires were released. The samples were drawn from the first 160 participants of the ongoing ImmuneRACE study and from over 950 subjects provided by 6 global collaborators. Nearly every sample came with metadata listing a de-identified subject ID, COVID-19 status, age in years and sex. Where available, HLA class I and class II types were obtained from metadata supplied by the sample provider rather than from assay-based typing. Summary of the overall study and its limitations: The amount of clinical and demographic metadata varied by source and participant and was provided uncurated.

Sequenced input: peripheral blood. This receptor was identified in a human donor in a cohort sampled during active COVID-19. Recombination connected TRBV6-2 or TRBV6-3 to TRBJ2-5; 5 matching bases give a weak D call of TRBD1. For the CDR3, the sequence is CASSYSPGRETQYF. Read as DNA, the sequence is TGTGCCAGCAGTTACTCGCCAGGGCGGGAGACCCAGTACTTC.